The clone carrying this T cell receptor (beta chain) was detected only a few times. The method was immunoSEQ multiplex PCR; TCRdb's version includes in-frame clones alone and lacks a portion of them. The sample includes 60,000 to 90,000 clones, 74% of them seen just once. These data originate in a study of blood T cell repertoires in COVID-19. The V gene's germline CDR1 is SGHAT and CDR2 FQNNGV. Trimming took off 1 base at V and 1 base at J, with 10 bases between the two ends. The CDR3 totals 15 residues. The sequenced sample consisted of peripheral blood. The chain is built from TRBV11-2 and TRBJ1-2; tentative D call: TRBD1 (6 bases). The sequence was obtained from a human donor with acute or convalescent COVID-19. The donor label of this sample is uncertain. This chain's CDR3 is CASSLGTAFNYGYTF. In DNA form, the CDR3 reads TGTGCCAGCAGCTTAGGGACAGCTTTTAACTATGGCTACACCTTC.